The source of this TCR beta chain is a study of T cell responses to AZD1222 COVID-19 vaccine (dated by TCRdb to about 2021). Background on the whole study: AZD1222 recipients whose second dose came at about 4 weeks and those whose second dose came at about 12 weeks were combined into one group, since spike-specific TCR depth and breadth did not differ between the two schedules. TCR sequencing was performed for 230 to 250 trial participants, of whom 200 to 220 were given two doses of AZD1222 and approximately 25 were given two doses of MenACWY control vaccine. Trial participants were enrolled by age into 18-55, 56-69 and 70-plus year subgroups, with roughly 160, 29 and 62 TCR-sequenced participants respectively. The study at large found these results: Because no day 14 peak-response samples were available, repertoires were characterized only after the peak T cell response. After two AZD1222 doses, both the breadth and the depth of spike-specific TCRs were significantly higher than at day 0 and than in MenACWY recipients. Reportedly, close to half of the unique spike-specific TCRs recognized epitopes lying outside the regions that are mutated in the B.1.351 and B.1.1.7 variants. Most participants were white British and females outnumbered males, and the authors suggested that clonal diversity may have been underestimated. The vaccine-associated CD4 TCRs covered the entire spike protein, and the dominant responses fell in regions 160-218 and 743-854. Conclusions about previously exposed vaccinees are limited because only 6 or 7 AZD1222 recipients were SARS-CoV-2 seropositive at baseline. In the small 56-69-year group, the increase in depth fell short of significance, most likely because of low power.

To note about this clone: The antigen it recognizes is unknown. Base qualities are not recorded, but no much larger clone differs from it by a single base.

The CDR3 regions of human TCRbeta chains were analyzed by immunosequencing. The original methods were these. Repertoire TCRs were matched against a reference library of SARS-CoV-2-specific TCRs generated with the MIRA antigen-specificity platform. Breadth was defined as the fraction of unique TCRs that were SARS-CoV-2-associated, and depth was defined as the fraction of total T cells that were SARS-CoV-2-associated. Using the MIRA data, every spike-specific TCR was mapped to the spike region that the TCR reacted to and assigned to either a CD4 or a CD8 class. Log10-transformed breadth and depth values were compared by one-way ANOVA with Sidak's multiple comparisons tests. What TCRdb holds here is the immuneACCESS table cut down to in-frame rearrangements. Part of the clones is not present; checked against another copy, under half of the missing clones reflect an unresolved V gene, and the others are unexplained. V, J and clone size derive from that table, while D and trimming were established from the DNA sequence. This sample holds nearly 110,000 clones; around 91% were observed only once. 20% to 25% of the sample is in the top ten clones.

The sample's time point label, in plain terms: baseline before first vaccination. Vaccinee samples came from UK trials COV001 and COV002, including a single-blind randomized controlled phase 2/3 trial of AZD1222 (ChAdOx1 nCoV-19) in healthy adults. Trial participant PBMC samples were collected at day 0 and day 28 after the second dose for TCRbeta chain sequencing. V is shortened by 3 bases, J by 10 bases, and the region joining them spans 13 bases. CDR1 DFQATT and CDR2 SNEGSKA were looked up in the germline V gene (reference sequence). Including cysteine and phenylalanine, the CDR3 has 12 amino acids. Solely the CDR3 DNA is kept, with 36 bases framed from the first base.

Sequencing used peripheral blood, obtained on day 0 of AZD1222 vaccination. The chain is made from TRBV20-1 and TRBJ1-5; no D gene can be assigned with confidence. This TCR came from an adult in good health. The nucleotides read TGCAGTGCTAGTTTCGGGGTAACACCCCAGCATTTT. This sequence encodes CSASFGVTPQHF.